This is a list of T cell receptor beta chains from one sample in a study of vaccination and CD4 T cells after COVID-19. TCRdb independently ran MiXCR on the PCR reads; one entry per CDR3 protein. The sample has some 10,000 distinct CDR3 sequences, roughly three fifths seen once; the top ten hold 15% to 17%. Their antigens remain unidentified. Specimen: cultured CD4+ T cells from blood, collected after SARS-CoV-2 vaccination. All receptors come from a human donor with COVID-19. Both conserved end residues are part of each CDR3. A D gene is named only where the DNA matches it firmly. Some rows have no size entry. The others give once, few or many, or a class for an expanded clone.

V gene: TRBV11-1
D gene: -
J gene: TRBJ2-2
clone size: -
CDR3 DNA: TGTGCCAGCAGCCAGAGCATAGGTCCGAACACCGGGGAGCTGTTTTTT
CDR3 protein: CASSQSIGPNTGELFF

V gene: TRBV7-6
D gene: -
J gene: TRBJ2-5
clone size: -
CDR3 DNA: TGTGCTAGCAGCACAGACAGGCAAGAGACCCAGTACTTC
CDR3 protein: CASSTDRQETQYF

V gene: TRBV7-8
D gene: TRBD2
J gene: TRBJ2-3
clone size: few
CDR3 DNA: TGTGCCAGCAGCTTAGTAGCGGGGCGCACAGATACGCAGTATTTT
CDR3 protein: CASSLVAGRTDTQYF

V gene: TRBV30
D gene: TRBD1
J gene: TRBJ1-5
clone size: -
CDR3 DNA: TGTGCCTGGAGTGCGGACAGGGGCGCTGGCAATCAGCCCCAGCATTTT
CDR3 protein: CAWSADRGAGNQPQHF

V gene: TRBV5-4
D gene: TRBD2
J gene: TRBJ2-1
clone size: -
CDR3 DNA: TGTGCCAGCAGCTTGGGTAGCGGGCTAAGGCAGTTCTTC
CDR3 protein: CASSLGSGLRQFF

V gene: TRBV7-2
D gene: TRBD2
J gene: TRBJ2-2
clone size: -
CDR3 DNA: TGTGCCAGCAGCTTAGGGCTAGCGGGGGCCTACTCCGGGGAGCTGTTTTTT
CDR3 protein: CASSLGLAGAYSGELFF

V gene: TRBV2
D gene: TRBD1
J gene: TRBJ1-2
clone size: -
CDR3 DNA: TGTGCCAGCAGGGGGACAGGGCACTATGGCTACACCTTC
CDR3 protein: CASRGTGHYGYTF

V gene: TRBV7-6
D gene: -
J gene: TRBJ2-3
clone size: -
CDR3 DNA: TGTGCCAGCAGTTCCGAAGGGGATACGCAGTATTTT
CDR3 protein: CASSSEGDTQYF

V gene: TRBV18
D gene: -
J gene: TRBJ1-5
clone size: -
CDR3 DNA: TGTGCCAGCTCACCCCTACGGGGTCAGCCCCAGCATTTT
CDR3 protein: CASSPLRGQPQHF

V gene: TRBV6-1
D gene: TRBD2
J gene: TRBJ2-3
clone size: few
CDR3 DNA: TGTGCCAGCAGTCGTGGGGGGGCAGATACGCAGTATTTT
CDR3 protein: CASSRGGADTQYF

V gene: TRBV15
D gene: TRBD1
J gene: TRBJ1-1
clone size: few
CDR3 DNA: TGTGCCACAGGGGGCGCGCCAGGAACTGAAGCTTTCTTT
CDR3 protein: CATGGAPGTEAFF

V gene: TRBV20-1
D gene: -
J gene: TRBJ1-5
clone size: few
CDR3 DNA: TGCAGCGCCGCAGGGAAGAGGGGAGGCAATCAGCCCCAGCATTTT
CDR3 protein: CSAAGKRGGNQPQHF